The clone carrying this TCR beta chain occurred a few times. This entry is derived from a study of human T cells and chemical hapten exposure. Trimming took 9 bases from V and 6 from J, leaving 10 bases between them. CDR3 size: 11 residues. Germline values: CDR1 KGHDR, CDR2 SFDVKD. The time point denotes: healthy volunteer bleed at 6 weeks. Total RNA was extracted from unfractionated whole blood. The library tagged each cDNA molecule with unique molecular identifiers. MiXCR, run by TCRdb on the RACE reads, gives a single entry per CDR3 protein. The table lists tens of thousands of distinct CDR3 sequences, about 8.6% of them singletons.

This TCR came from a male donor in good health. Some clones in this sample may be carry-over from other donors' samples. Source material: whole blood. This sequence joins TRBV24-1 and TRBJ1-1, with a weak D call TRBD1 (5 bases). CDR3 sequence: CATHGGAEAFF. The CDR3 DNA is TGTGCCACCCACGGAGGGGCTGAAGCTTTCTTT.